This TCR beta chain was profiled in a study of cytomegalovirus exposure and HLA in healthy donors. Overall study results and limits: Under in vitro conditions, three CMV-associated chains were confirmed as specific for CMV antigens. Reportedly, diagnosis of cytomegalovirus status by the classifier showed high specificity and sensitivity.

Libraries were prepared by immunoSEQ multiplex PCR; TCRdb keeps only in-frame clonotypes and omits some of them. The sample carries some 290,000 clones, around 90% recorded once. This clone has just one count. The antigen is undetermined. These donors were members of the approximately 110-subject validation cohort, a group separate from the approximately 670-subject first cohort. V was clipped by 3 bases and J by 0 bases, with 11 bases between them. The germline CDR1 and CDR2 sequences are LGHNA and YNFKEQ. CDR3 size: 15 residues. The source is a man in his thirties or forties in good health and CMV-seronegative. Sequences were obtained from PBMCs. V and J are TRBV4-2 and TRBJ1-1, with no clear D. Here the CDR3 reads CASSQFQDMNTEAFF. In DNA form, the CDR3 reads TGTGCCAGCAGCCAGTTTCAGGATATGAACACTGAAGCTTTCTTT.